The rows below give T cell receptor beta chains drawn from one sample of a study of cytomegalovirus exposure and HLA in healthy donors. The protocol was immunoSEQ multiplex PCR, while the TCRdb copy is restricted to in-frame clones and leaves out a portion. The sample has about 44,000 clones. What was sequenced was PBMCs. The receptors derive from a male donor in good health and CMV-seronegative. The CDR3 runs from the conserved cysteine through the conserved F or W. D genes are given only for firm matches.

CDR3 length,V gene,J gene,D gene,CDR3 protein,CDR3 DNA
15,TRBV7-9,TRBJ1-1,TRBD1,CASSWSQGLSTEAFF,TGTGCCAGCAGCTGGTCACAGGGGCTGAGCACTGAAGCTTTCTTT
14,TRBV5-1,TRBJ1-4,NA,CASSLGTVNEKLFF,TGCGCCAGCAGCTTGGGGACAGTTAATGAAAAACTGTTTTTT
16,TRBV4-1,TRBJ2-1,TRBD2,CASSPSGGAGYNEQFF,TGCGCCAGCAGCCCCTCGGGGGGAGCGGGTTACAATGAGCAGTTCTTC
16,TRBV4-1,TRBJ1-1,TRBD1,CASSRNPGQMNTKAFF,TGCGCCAGCAGCCGAAACCCGGGACAGATGAACACTAAAGCTTTCTTT
14,TRBV6-5,TRBJ2-7,NA,CASSEGSSSYEQYF,TGTGCCAGCAGTGAGGGATCTAGCTCCTACGAGCAGTACTTC
14,TRBV2,TRBJ1-1,NA,CASSEKRGGPVAFF,TGTGCCAGCAGTGAAAAAAGGGGGGGCCCTGTAGCTTTCTTT
16,TRBV4-1,TRBJ2-7,TRBD2,CASSQELGGSSYEQYF,TGCGCCAGCAGCCAAGAGTTGGGAGGGAGCTCCTACGAGCAGTACTTC
15,TRBV28,TRBJ1-5,NA,CASSFMTGINQPQHF,TGTGCCAGCAGTTTTATGACAGGTATCAATCAGCCCCAGCATTTT
12,TRBV29-1,TRBJ2-5,NA,CSVETGGRTQYF,TGCAGCGTTGAAACCGGGGGAAGGACCCAGTACTTC
12,TRBV11-2,TRBJ2-3,NA,CASSSWRGKQYF,TGTGCCAGCAGCTCGTGGAGGGGAAAGCAGTATTTT
18,TRBV5-1,TRBJ1-5,TRBD1,CASKGTGGKVGPNQPQHF,TGCGCCAGCAAAGGGACAGGGGGCAAGGTTGGCCCCAATCAGCCCCAGCATTTT
14,TRBV29-1,TRBJ2-3,NA,CSVEGGFMGSTQYF,TGCAGCGTTGAAGGGGGATTCATGGGGAGTACGCAGTATTTT
15,TRBV28,TRBJ2-7,NA,CASSTPEGLSYEQYF,TGTGCCAGCAGTACCCCGGAGGGGCTCTCCTACGAGCAGTACTTC
13,TRBV7-2,TRBJ2-5,NA,CASSLNRGETQYF,TGTGCCAGCAGCTTGAATCGCGGGGAGACCCAGTACTTC
15,TRBV5-8,TRBJ2-3,NA,CASTFGTTNRDTQYF,TGTGCCAGCACCTTCGGGACAACGAACCGAGATACGCAGTATTTT
12,TRBV7-9,TRBJ1-2,NA,CASSFSHAGYTF,TGTGCCAGCAGCTTCTCCCATGCGGGCTACACCTTC
14,TRBV6-5,TRBJ2-6,NA,CASSYRQGANVLTF,TGTGCCAGCAGTTACAGACAGGGGGCCAACGTCCTGACTTTC
15,TRBV19,TRBJ2-1,TRBD2,CASSIGLAGTNEQFF,TGTGCCAGTAGTATAGGACTAGCGGGAACTAATGAGCAGTTCTTC
15,TRBV7-2,TRBJ1-5,NA,CASSLVGARDQPQHF,TGTGCCAGCAGCTTAGTGGGGGCTCGGGATCAGCCCCAGCATTTT
16,TRBV18,TRBJ2-1,NA,CASSPEQGNRYNEQFF,TGTGCCAGCTCACCTGAGCAGGGGAATCGCTACAATGAGCAGTTCTTC
14,TRBV6-4,TRBJ2-2,TRBD2,CASSELAGAGELFF,TGTGCCAGCAGTGAACTAGCGGGAGCCGGGGAGCTGTTTTTT
15,TRBV19,TRBJ1-2,TRBD1,CASSMDRRANYGYTF,TGTGCCAGCAGTATGGACAGGCGAGCTAACTATGGCTACACCTTC
15,TRBV5-1,TRBJ2-7,TRBD1,CASSFTGASSYEQYF,TGCGCCAGCAGCTTTACAGGGGCGAGCTCCTACGAGCAGTACTTC
16,TRBV7-6,TRBJ2-5,NA,CASSSQTARTQETQYF,TGTGCCAGCAGCTCGCAGACAGCGCGCACTCAAGAGACCCAGTACTTC